The following is a T cell receptor beta chain sequence with its context. Its antigen remains unknown. TCRdb processed the 5' RACE reads anew with MiXCR; each CDR3 protein has one entry. The profile covers some 80,000 distinct CDR3 sequences, with approximately 12% appearing a single time and around 3.6% taken by the ten largest. These data belong to a study of early T cells in non-severe SARS-CoV-2 infection. Study as a whole: Sequencing of bulk RNA from unsorted whole blood was done, without chain pairing.

The V and J ends lost 8 bases and 6 bases respectively, with 18 bases between them. This CDR3 spans 14 amino acids. Germline V gene sequence: CDR1 MNHEY, CDR2 SVGEGT. General study findings and limits: Matching against VDJdb likely underestimated virus-specific expansions, favoring anti-spike CD8.

The sequencing input was whole blood. The chain joins TRBV6-2 or TRBV6-3 to TRBJ2-3; the D is unclear. The TCR originated in an adult who was a healthcare worker with PCR-confirmed SARS-CoV-2 infection or an uninfected control (not recorded which). The CDR3 loop is CASQESGAADTQYF. The DNA of the CDR3 is TGTGCCAGCCAGGAGTCGGGTGCAGCGGATACGCAGTATTTT.